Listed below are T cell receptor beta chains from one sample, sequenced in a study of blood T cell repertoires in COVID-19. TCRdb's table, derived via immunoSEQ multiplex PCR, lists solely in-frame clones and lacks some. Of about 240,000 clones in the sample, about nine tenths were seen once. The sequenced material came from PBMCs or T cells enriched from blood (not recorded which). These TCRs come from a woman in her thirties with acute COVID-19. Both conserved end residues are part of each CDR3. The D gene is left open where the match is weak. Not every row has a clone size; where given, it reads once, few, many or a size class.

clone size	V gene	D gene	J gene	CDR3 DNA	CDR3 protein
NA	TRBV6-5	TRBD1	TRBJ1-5	TGTGCCAGCAGTCTAACCAGGGGGATCAATCAGCCCCAGCATTTT	CASSLTRGINQPQHF
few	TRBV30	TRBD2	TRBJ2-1	TGTGCCTGGAGCGTTGGGGAGGGAGGATACAATGAGCAGTTCTTC	CAWSVGEGGYNEQFF
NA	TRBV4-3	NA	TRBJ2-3	TGCGCCAGCAGCCCCCAGACAGGAGACACAGATACGCAGTATTTT	CASSPQTGDTDTQYF
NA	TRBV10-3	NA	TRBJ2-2	TGTGCCATCAGTGGAGCGGCGGGCACCGGGGAGCTGTTTTTT	CAISGAAGTGELFF
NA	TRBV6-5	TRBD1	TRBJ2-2	TGTGCCAGCACTCCGGGACAGGGAGGCACCGGGGAGCTGTTTTTT	CASTPGQGGTGELFF
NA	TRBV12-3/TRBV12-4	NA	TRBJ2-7	TGTGCCAGCAGGAGTACCTACGAGCAGTACTTC	CASRSTYEQYF
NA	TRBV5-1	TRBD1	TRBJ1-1	TGCGCCAGCAGCTTGGCACCCGACAGGGAGAACACTGAAGCTTTCTTT	CASSLAPDRENTEAFF
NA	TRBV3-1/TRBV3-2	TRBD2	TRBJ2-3	TGTGCCAGCAGCCAAGATTTCGGGGGGGTATCTGCAGATACGCAGTATTTT	CASSQDFGGVSADTQYF
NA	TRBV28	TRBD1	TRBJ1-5	TGTGCCAGCAAAAGCAGGACAGGTGCCAATCAGCCCCAGCATTTT	CASKSRTGANQPQHF
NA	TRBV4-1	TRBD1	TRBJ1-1	TGCGCCAGCAGCCAGGACAGGGGGGTCGAAGCTTTCTTT	CASSQDRGVEAFF
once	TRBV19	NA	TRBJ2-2	TGTGCCAGTAGTATGGGCGGGACCGGGGAGCTGTTTTTT	CASSMGGTGELFF
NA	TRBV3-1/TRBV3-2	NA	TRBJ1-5	TGTGCCAGCAGCCAAGAACAGGCCAATCAGCCCCAGCATTTT	CASSQEQANQPQHF
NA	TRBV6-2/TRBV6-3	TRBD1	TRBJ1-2	TGTGCCAGCAGTTACTCTACAGGGGGACCTGTAGGCTACACCTTC	CASSYSTGGPVGYTF
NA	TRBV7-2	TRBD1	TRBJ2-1	TGTGCCAGCAGCTTAGCCTGGACAGGGGGCAATGAGCAGTTCTTC	CASSLAWTGGNEQFF
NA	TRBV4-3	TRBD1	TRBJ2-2	TGCGCCAGCAGCCGAGAACAGGGGCCGTACGGGGAGCTGTTTTTT	CASSREQGPYGELFF
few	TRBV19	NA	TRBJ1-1	TGTGCCAGCAGTAGCACCGGGAACACTGAAGCTTTCTTT	CASSSTGNTEAFF
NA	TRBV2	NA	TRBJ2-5	TGTGCCAGCAGTGTCGCGTACCAAGAGACCCAGTACTTC	CASSVAYQETQYF
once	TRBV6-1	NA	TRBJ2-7	TGTGCCAGCAGTGAGGACACAGGATACGAGCAGTACTTC	CASSEDTGYEQYF
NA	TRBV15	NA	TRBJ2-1	TGTGCCACCAGCAGAGATCGCGGGGGCGGTTACAATGAGCAGTTCTTC	CATSRDRGGGYNEQFF
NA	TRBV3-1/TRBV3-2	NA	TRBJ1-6	TGTGCCAGCAGCCCCGAGTTAGGAGGGATTAATTCACCCCTCCACTTT	CASSPELGGINSPLHF
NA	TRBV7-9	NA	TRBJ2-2	TGTGCCAGCAGCTTAGGAAGGGGTCACGGGGAGCTGTTTTTT	CASSLGRGHGELFF
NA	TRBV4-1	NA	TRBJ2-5	TGCGCCAGCAGCCAAGAGCCGGGGATACCGAGGGAGACCCAGTACTTC	CASSQEPGIPRETQYF
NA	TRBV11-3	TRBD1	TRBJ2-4	TGTGCCAGCAGTCAGGACAGGGAGAAAAACATTCAGTACTTC	CASSQDREKNIQYF